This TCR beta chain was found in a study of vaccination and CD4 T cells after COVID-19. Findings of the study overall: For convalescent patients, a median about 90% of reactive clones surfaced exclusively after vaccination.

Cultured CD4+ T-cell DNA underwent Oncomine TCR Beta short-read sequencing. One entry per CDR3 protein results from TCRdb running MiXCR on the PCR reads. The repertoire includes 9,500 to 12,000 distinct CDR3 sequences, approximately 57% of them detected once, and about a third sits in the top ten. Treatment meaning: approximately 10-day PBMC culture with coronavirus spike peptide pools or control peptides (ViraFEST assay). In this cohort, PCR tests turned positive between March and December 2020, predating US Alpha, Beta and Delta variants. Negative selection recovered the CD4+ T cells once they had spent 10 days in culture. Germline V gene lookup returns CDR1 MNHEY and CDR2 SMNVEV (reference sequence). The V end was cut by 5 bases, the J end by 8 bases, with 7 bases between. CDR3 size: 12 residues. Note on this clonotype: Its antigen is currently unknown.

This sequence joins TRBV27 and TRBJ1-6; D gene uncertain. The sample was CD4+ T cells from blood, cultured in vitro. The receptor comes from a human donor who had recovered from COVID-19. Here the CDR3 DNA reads TGTGCCAGCAGTCCCCAAGATTCACCCCTCCACTTT. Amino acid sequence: CASSPQDSPLHF.